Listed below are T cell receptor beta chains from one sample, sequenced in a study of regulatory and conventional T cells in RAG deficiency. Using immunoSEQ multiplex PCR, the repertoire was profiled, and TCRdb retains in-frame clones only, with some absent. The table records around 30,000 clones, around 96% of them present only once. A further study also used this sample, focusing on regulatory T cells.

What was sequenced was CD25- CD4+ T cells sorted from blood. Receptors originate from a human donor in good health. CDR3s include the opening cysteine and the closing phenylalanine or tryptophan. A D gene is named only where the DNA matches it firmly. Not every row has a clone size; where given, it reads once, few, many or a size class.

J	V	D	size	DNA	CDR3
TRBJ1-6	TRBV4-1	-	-	TGCGCCAGCAGGAACAATAATTCCCCCCTCCACTTT	CASRNNNSPLHF
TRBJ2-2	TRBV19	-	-	TGTGCCAGTAGTATGGCTTCAGGGGTGTTGACCGGGGAGCTGTTTTTT	CASSMASGVLTGELFF
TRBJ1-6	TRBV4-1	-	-	TGCGCCAGCAGCCAAGGCGGTAGGCCCTTATCCCCCCTCCACTTT	CASSQGGRPLSPLHF
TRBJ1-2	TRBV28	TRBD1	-	TGTGCCAGCAGTTTGGGGACAGGGGTTGATGGCTACACCTTC	CASSLGTGVDGYTF
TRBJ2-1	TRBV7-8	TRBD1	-	TGTGCCAGCAGCCATGGACAGGTCTCCTACAATGGGCAGTTCTTC	CASSHGQVSYNGQFF
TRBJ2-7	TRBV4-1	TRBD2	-	TGCGCCAGCAGCCAAGATTATTCGCTAGCGGGGGACGGATCCTACGAGCAGTACTTC	CASSQDYSLAGDGSYEQYF
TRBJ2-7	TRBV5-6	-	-	TGTGCCAGCAGCTCGTCAGGGGACATTTACGAGCAGTACTTC	CASSSSGDIYEQYF
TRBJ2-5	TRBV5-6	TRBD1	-	TGTGCCAGCAGCTTGGCCGGGACAGGGAGCGAGACCCAGTACTTC	CASSLAGTGSETQYF
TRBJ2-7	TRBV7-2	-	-	TGTGCCAGCAGCTTAGCGTCCCGTCTCGAGAGCTCCTACGAGCAGTACTTC	CASSLASRLESSYEQYF
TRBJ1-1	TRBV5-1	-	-	TGCGCCAGCAGCTTGGGGGCAGGGAGGACTGAAGCTTTCTTT	CASSLGAGRTEAFF
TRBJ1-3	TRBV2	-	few	TGTGCCAGCAGTGTAAGGACTCCCGGAAACACCATATATTTT	CASSVRTPGNTIYF
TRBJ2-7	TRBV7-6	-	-	TGTGCCAGCAGCTTAGAGGGGGGGCCGCACTACGAGCAGTACTTC	CASSLEGGPHYEQYF
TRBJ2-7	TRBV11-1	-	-	TGTGCCAGCAGCTTAGACGGAAACTCCGGGGACTGGATCTACTTC	CASSLDGNSGDWIYF
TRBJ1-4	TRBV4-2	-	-	TGTGCCAGCAGCCAACCTACAGACAGGCGGCGGAATGAAAAACTGTTTTTT	CASSQPTDRRRNEKLFF
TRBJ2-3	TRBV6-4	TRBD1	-	TGTGCCAGCAGTAATAGGACAGGGGCCGCCACTAGCACAGATACGCAGTATTTT	CASSNRTGAATSTDTQYF
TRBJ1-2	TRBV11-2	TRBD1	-	TGTGCCAGCAGCTATCCGGACAGGAAGGGTTTTGGCTACACCTTC	CASSYPDRKGFGYTF
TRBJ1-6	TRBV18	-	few	TGTGCCAGCCTCCCCGGAGGGGAGTCACCCCTCCACTTT	CASLPGGESPLHF
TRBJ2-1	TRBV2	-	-	TGTGCCAGCAGAGGACTTTTATGGGATGTCAATGAGCAGTTCTTC	CASRGLLWDVNEQFF
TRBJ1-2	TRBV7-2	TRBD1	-	TGTGCCAGCAGCTTTTCGGGACAGGGGATCTATGGCTACACCTTC	CASSFSGQGIYGYTF
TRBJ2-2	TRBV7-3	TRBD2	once	TGTGCCAGCACCTTCCTAGCGGGGGTGAGCACCGGGGAGCTGTTTTTT	CASTFLAGVSTGELFF
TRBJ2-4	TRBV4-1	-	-	TGCGCCAGCAGCCAAGATCGAAAACAGGGGGGGAACATTCAGTACTTC	CASSQDRKQGGNIQYF
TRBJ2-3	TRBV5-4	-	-	TGTGCCAGCAGGTATACGGGCACAGATACGCAGTATTTT	CASRYTGTDTQYF
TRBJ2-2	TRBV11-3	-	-	TGTGCCAGCAGCCCATCTCAGGGGAGGAACACCGGGGAGCTGTTTTTT	CASSPSQGRNTGELFF
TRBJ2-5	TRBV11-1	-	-	TGTGCCAGCAGCTTAAGTTCTAGTGCGGCTGAGACCCAGTACTTC	CASSLSSSAAETQYF
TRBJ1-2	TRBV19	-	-	TGTGCCAGTAGTGGGCTCTATGGCTACACCTTC	CASSGLYGYTF
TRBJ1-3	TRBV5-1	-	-	TGCGCCAGCAGCTTGGGGTCCGCAGGCAGCTCTGGAAACACCATATATTTT	CASSLGSAGSSGNTIYF
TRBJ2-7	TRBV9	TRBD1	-	TGTGCCAGCAGCCCCAGGACAGGTAACCACGAGCAGTACTTC	CASSPRTGNHEQYF
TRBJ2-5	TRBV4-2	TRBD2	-	TGTGCCAGCAGCCAAGGGGACGGCCGGGGGGTCCAAGAGACCCAGTACTTC	CASSQGDGRGVQETQYF
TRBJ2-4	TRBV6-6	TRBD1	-	TGTGCCAGCAATGAGGACAGGGTGACATACATTCAGTACTTC	CASNEDRVTYIQYF
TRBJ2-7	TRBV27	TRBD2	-	TGTGCCAGCAGTCCAGGCGGGAGGCCCACCTACGAGCAGTACTTC	CASSPGGRPTYEQYF
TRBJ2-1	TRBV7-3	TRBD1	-	TGTGCCAGCAGCCCAGGGACAGGGAACAATGAGCAGTTCTTC	CASSPGTGNNEQFF
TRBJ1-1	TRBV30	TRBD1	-	TGTGCCTGGTCCTCGGGAATCGGACAGGGAAGGGCTGAAGCTTTCTTT	CAWSSGIGQGRAEAFF
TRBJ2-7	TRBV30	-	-	TGTGCCTGGACCGGGAATGCTACCTACGAGCAGTACTTC	CAWTGNATYEQYF
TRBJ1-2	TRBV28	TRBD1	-	TGTGCCAGCAGTTTAGGCCACGAGGGGGCGCGGGGCTACACCTTC	CASSLGHEGARGYTF
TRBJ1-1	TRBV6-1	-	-	TGTGCCAGCAGTGAATGGAGAGCCAGGAACACTGAAGCTTTCTTT	CASSEWRARNTEAFF
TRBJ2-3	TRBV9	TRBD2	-	TGTGCCAGCAGCGTTAAATCGACGAGGCGGGGGGGGGATACGCAGTATTTT	CASSVKSTRRGGDTQYF
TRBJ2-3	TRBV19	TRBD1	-	TGTGCCAGTCGCCAGGGACAGGGGGTCCCAGATACGCAGTATTTT	CASRQGQGVPDTQYF
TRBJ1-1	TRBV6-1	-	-	TGTGCCAGCAGTGACCCGCCAGAGGGAATGAGGGAAGCTTTCTTT	CASSDPPEGMREAFF
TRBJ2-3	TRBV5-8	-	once	TGTGCCAGCAGCGGGGGACAAAGAAGCGGTCCAGATACGCAGTATTTT	CASSGGQRSGPDTQYF
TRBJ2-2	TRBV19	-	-	TGTGCCAGTAGTATGGGGAGGACAATTGACACCGGGGAGCTGTTTTTT	CASSMGRTIDTGELFF
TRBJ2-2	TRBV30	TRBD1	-	TGTGCCTGGAAGACAGGGATGGAGCTGTTTTTT	CAWKTGMELFF
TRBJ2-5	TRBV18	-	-	TGTGCCAGCTCACCAGAACAGGGAAAGGAGACCCAGTACTTC	CASSPEQGKETQYF
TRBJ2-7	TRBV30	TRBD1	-	TGTGCCTGGAGTGTACCAGGGGGCAGGCTACGGGAGCAGTACTTC	CAWSVPGGRLREQYF
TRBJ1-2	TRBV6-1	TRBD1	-	TGTGCCAGCAGTGGTCCCGGGACAGGGCAGATAGGATATGGCTACACCTTC	CASSGPGTGQIGYGYTF
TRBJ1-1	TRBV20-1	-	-	TGCAGTGCGGCGGGTAACACTGAAGCTTTCTTT	CSAAGNTEAFF
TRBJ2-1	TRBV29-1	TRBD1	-	TGCAGCGTTGGCCGACAGGGCTCTCAGTTCTTC	CSVGRQGSQFF
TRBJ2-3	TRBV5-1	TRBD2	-	TGCGCCAGCAGCTTGGGTAGCGGGGGGGCAGGAGATACGCAGTATTTT	CASSLGSGGAGDTQYF
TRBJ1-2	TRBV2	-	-	TGTGCCAGCAGTGAGGGGGGACTACTGTTCTATGGCTACACCTTC	CASSEGGLLFYGYTF
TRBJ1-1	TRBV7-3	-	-	TGTGCCAGCAGCTCCGCGCGAGGGACTGAAGCTTTCTTT	CASSSARGTEAFF